Sequencing of this T cell receptor (beta chain) was carried out in a study of shared clonotypes between healthy human individuals. Overall study: CD4 naive and CD4 memory each took three plates per donor, while CD8 naive took two and CD8 memory one.

This clone was recorded a few times. The donors, all of them Caucasian adults, lived in Nashville, Tennessee. The CD4+ fraction was divided into a CD45RA+ naive subset and a CD45RA-negative memory subset. V shed 7 bases and J shed 3 bases, with 10 bases lying between them. Germline CDR1 is SNHLY and CDR2 is FYNNEI. The CDR3 runs to 12 residues. Replicate PCRs for sorted subsets used around 190 ng DNA; this equaled 30,000 to 35,000 T cell genomes. The repertoire was sequenced with immunoSEQ multiplex PCR; TCRdb's copy has only in-frame clones and lacks some. Of over 950,000 clones listed, about 80% were seen once; the top ten hold approximately 0.9%.

Input material: memory CD4+ T cells from PBMCs. The subset here: CD45RA-negative fraction. The sequence came from a man between 18 and 29 years old in good health. Some clones in this sample may be carry-over from other donors' samples. The chain employs TRBV2 and TRBJ2-7; D is unclear. DNA for the CDR3: TGTGCCAGCAAGGAGTCCCACTACGAGCAGTACTTC. Protein: CASKESHYEQYF.